The entry that follows covers one T cell receptor beta chain sequence. This CDR3 is 13 amino acids long. With 2 bases removed from V and 7 bases from J, the gap between germline ends came to 12 bases. Germline V lookup: CDR1 SGHRS, CDR2 YFSETQ. Under the authors' procedure: Reference gene primer amplification gave nucleated cell count estimates. Clones were read by immunoSEQ multiplex PCR, and TCRdb kept only the in-frame ones, dropping some. D and trimming were read from the DNA, whereas the V and J calls and clone size are those reported in that table. This table has 150,000 to 200,000 clones, around 88% appearing once. These data belong to a study of blood T cell repertoires in COVID-19. On the study more broadly: T cells, B-cell-depleted T cells, or PBMCs provided the cDNA or gDNA that served as material.

The chain employs TRBV5-1 and TRBJ1-1, with D possibly being TRBD1 (5 bases). The receptor's source is a woman younger than 45 with acute or convalescent COVID-19. Sequenced: peripheral blood. CDR3 bases: TGCGCCAGCAGCTTTCAGGGTACCCTTGAAGCTTTCTTT. It codes for CASSFQGTLEAFF.